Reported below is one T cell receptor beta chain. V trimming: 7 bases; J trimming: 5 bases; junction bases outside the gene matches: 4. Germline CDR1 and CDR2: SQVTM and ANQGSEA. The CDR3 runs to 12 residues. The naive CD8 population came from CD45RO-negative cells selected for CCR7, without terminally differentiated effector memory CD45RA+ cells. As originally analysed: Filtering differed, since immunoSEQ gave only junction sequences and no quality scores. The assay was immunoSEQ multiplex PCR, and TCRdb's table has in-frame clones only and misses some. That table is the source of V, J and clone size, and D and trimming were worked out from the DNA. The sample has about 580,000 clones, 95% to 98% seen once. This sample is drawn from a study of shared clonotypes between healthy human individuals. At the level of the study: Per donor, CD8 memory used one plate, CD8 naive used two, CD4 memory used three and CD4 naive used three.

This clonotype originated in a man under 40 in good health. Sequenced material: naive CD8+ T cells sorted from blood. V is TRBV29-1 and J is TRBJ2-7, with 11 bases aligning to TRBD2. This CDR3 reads CSALAGGNEQYF. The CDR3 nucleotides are TGCAGCGCGCTAGCGGGAGGAAACGAGCAGTACTTC.